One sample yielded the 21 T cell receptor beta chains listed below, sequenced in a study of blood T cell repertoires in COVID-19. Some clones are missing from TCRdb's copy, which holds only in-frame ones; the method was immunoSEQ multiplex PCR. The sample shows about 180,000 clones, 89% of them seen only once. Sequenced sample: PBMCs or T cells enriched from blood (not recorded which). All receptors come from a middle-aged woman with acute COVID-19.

The CDR3 DNA follows: TGTGCCATCAGTGAGTCCGGCAGGGGGAACACTGAAGCTTTCTTT. Translation: CAISESGRGNTEAFF. The chain recombines TRBV10-3 with TRBJ1-1, with D maybe TRBD1 (6 bases). Germline loops: CDR1 ENHRY, CDR2 SYGVKD. V was cut by 0 bases and J by 1 base, with 9 bases left in between. The CDR3 loop spans 15 amino acids.

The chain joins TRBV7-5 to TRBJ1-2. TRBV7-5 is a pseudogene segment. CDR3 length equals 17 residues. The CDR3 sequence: CVRSLAGGGAGNYGYTF. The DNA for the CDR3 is TGTGTCAGAAGCTTAGCCGGCGGAGGGGCGGGTAACTATGGCTACACCTTC.

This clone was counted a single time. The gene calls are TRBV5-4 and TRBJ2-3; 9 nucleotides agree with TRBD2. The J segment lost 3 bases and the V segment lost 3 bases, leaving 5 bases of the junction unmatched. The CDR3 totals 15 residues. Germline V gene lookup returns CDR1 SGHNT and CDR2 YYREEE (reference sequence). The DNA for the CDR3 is TGTGCCAGCAGCTCCGGGACTAGCAGAACAGATACGCAGTATTTT. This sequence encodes CASSSGTSRTDTQYF.

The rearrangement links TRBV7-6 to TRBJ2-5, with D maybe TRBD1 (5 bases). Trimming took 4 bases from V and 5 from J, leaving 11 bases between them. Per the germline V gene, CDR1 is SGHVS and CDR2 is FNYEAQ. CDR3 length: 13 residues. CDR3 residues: CASSSRALETQYF. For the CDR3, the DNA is TGTGCCAGCAGCTCCAGGGCTCTCGAGACCCAGTACTTC.

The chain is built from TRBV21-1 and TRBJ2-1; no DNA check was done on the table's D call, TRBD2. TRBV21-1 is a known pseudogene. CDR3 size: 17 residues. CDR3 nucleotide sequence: TGTGCCAGCAGCAAAGGCTACCGGGCGGGAGGGCCCAATGAGCAGTTCTTC. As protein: CASSKGYRAGGPNEQFF.

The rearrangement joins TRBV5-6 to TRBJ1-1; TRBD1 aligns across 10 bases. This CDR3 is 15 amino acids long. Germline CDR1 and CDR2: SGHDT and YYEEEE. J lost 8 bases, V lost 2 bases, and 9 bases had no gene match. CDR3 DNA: TGTGCCAGCAGCTTTTCAGGACAGGGGGTGTGGGAAGCTTTCTTT. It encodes CASSFSGQGVWEAFF.

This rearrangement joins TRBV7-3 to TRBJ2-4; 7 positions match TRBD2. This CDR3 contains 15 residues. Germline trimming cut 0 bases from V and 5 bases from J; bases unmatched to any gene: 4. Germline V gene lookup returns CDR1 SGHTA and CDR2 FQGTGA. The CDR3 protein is CASSLTAGVENIQYF. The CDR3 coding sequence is TGTGCCAGCAGCTTAACGGCGGGGGTCGAAAACATTCAGTACTTC.

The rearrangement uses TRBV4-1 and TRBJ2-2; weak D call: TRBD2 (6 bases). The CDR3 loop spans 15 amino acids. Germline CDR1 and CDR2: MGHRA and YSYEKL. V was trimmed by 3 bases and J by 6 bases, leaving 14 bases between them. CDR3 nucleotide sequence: TGCGCCAGCAGCCACCGGGACTCCACTGCCGGGGAGCTGTTTTTT. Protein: CASSHRDSTAGELFF.

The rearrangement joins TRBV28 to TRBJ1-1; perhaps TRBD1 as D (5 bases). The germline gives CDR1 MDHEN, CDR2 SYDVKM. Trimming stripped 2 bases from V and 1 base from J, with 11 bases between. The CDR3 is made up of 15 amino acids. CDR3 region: CASSLEFRENTEAFF. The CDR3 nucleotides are TGTGCCAGCAGTTTAGAGTTCAGGGAGAACACTGAAGCTTTCTTT.

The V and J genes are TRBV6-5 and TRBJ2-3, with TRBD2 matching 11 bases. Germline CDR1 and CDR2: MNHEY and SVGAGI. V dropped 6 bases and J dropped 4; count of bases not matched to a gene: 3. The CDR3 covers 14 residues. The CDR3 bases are TGTGCCAGCAGAGATAGCGGGGGGGCAGATACGCAGTATTTT. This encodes CASRDSGGADTQYF.

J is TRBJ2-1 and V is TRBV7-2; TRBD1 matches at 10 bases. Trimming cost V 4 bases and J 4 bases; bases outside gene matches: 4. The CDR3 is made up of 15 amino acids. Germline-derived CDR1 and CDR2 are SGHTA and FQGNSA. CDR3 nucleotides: TGTGCCAGCAGCTCGAGGACAGGGGGATACAATGAGCAGTTCTTC. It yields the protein CASSSRTGGYNEQFF. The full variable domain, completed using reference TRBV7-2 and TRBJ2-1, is GAGVSQSPSNKVTEKGKDVELRCDPISGHTALYWYRQSLGQGLEFLIYFQGNSAPDKSGLPSDRFSAERTGGSVSTLTIQRTQQEDSAVYLCASSSRTGGYNEQFFGPGTRLTVL.

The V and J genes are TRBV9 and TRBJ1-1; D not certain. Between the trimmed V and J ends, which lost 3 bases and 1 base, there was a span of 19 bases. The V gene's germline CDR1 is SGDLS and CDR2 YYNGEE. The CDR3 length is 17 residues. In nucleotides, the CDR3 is TGTGCCAGCAGCGCATCTCGGGAGGGATCCCAGAACACTGAAGCTTTCTTT. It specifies CASSASREGSQNTEAFF.

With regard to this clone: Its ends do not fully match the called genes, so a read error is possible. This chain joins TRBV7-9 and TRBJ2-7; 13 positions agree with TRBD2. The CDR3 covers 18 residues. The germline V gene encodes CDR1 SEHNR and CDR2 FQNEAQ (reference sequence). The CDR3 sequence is CASSRLGTSGTPLPQGSF. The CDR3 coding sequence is TGTGCCAGCAGCCGTTTAGGGACTAGCGGGACCCCGTTGCCGCAAGGCAGCTTC.

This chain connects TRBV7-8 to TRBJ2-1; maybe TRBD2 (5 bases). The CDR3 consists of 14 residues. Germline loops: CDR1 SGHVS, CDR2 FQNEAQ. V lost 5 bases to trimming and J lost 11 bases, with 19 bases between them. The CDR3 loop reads CASSERTPPGKQFF. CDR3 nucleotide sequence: TGTGCCAGCAGCGAGAGGACTCCACCGGGTAAGCAGTTCTTC.

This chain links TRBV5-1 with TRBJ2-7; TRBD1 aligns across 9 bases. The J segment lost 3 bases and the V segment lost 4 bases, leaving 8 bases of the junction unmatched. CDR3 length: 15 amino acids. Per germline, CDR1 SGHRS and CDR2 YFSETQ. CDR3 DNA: TGCGCCAGCAGCCAACCGGGACAGGGTTTCTACGAGCAGTACTTC. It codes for CASSQPGQGFYEQYF.

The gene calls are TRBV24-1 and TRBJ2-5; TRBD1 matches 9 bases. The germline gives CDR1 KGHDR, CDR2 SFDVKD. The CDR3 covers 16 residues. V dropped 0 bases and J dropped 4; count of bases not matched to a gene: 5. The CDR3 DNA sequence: TGTGCCACCAGTGATTTGGGGACAGGGTCGGGAGAGACCCAGTACTTC. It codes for CATSDLGTGSGETQYF.

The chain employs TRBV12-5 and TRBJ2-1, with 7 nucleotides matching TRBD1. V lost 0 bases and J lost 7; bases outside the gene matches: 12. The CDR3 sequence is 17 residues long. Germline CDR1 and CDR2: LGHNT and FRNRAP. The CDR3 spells CASGLVFSSGQSNEQFF. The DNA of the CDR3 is TGTGCTAGTGGTTTGGTATTTTCATCGGGACAGTCGAATGAGCAGTTCTTC.

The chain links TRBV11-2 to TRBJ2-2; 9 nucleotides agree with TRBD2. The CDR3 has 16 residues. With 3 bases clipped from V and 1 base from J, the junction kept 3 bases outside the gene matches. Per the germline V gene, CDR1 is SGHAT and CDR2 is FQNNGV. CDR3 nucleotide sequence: TGTGCCAGCAGCTTTAGTAGCGGGGGGAACACCGGGGAGCTGTTTTTT. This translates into CASSFSSGGNTGELFF.

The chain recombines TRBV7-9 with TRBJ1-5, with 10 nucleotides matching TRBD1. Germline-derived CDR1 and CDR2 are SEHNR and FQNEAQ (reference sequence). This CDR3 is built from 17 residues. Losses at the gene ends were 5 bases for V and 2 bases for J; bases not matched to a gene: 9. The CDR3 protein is CASSTGTGEFGNQPQHF. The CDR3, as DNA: TGTGCCAGCAGCACCGGGACAGGGGAATTTGGCAATCAGCCCCAGCATTTT.

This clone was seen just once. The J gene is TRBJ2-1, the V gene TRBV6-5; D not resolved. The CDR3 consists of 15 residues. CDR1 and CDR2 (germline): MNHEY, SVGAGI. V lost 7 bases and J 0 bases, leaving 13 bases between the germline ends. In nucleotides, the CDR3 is TGTGCCAGCACCCTTTATCGGAGCTCCTACAATGAGCAGTTCTTC. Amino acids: CASTLYRSSYNEQFF.

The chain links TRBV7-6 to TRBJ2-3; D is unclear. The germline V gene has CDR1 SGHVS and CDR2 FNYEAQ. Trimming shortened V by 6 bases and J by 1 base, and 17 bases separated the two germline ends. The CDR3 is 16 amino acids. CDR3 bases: TGTGCCAGCAGTTCTCTCCGGAGCCTAGGCACAGATACGCAGTATTTT. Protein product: CASSSLRSLGTDTQYF.